Below, one T cell receptor beta chain is given with its context. Clinical history reported by participants formed the basis on which cohorts were assigned. Profiled with immunoSEQ multiplex PCR; TCRdb holds only in-frame clones, not every one. Of roughly 230,000 clones in the sample, about nine tenths were seen once. The data were obtained in a study of blood T cell repertoires in COVID-19. V dropped 4 bases and J dropped 2 bases, with 13 bases sitting between them. Per the germline V gene, CDR1 is LNHDA and CDR2 is SQIVND (reference sequence). The CDR3 is made up of 15 amino acids. J is TRBJ2-3 and V is TRBV19, with D possibly TRBD1 on 6 matching bases. This TCR was sampled from a man aged 25 to 40 in a cohort exposed to, infected with or recovered from COVID-19 (not recorded which). Sequencing was carried out using PBMCs or T cells enriched from blood (not recorded which). CDR3 residues: CASSTSQGSTDTQYF. CDR3 nucleotide sequence: TGTGCCAGTAGTACTAGTCAGGGGTCCACAGATACGCAGTATTTT.